This T cell receptor beta chain was captured by sequencing in a study of identical twins. Each CDR3 protein gets one entry after TCRdb re-called the 5' RACE reads with MiXCR. The repertoire includes around 490,000 distinct CDR3 sequences, roughly an eighth of them detected once, and 0.98% sits in the top ten. In germline, CDR1 is DFQATT, CDR2 SNEGSKA (reference sequence). The trim removed 0 bases at V and 8 bases at J, leaving 11 bases unmatched. This CDR3 comprises 15 residues. This clonotype appeared a few times. This sample was also put to use in a study of yellow fever vaccine responses in identical twins.

The TCR comes from a woman between 18 and 29 years old in good health. Input material: CD4+ T cells sorted from blood. J is TRBJ1-2 and V is TRBV20-1; 8 bases match TRBD1. The CDR3: CSARDQGAAVSGYTF. CDR3 bases: TGCAGTGCTAGAGATCAGGGGGCGGCCGTGTCCGGCTACACCTTC.